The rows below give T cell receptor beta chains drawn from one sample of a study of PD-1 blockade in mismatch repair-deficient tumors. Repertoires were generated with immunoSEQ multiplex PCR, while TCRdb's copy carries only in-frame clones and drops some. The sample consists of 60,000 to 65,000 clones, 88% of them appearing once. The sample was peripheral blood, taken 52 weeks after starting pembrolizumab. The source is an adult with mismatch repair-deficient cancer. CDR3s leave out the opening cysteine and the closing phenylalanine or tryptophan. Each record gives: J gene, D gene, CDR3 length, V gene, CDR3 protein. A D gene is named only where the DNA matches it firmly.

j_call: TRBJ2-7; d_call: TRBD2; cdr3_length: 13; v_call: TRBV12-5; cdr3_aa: ASAPGWSGTARQY
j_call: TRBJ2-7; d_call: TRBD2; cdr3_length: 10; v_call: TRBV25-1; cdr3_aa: ASASGAYEQY
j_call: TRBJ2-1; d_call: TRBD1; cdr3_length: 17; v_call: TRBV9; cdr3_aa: ASSKTTGGLVQPFNEQF
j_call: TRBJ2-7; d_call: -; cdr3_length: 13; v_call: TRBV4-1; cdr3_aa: ASSQEEGGSYEQY
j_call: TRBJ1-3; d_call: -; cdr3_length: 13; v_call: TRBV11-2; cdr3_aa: ASSSGHSSGNTIY
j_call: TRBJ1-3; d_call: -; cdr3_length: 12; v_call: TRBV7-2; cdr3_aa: ASSASGSGNTIY
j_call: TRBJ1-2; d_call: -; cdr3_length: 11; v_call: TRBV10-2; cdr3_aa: ASSVGNGYGYT
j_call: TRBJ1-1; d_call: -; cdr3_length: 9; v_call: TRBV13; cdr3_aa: ASSLSTEAF
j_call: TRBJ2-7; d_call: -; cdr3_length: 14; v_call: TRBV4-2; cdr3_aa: ASSQDWGLISYEQY
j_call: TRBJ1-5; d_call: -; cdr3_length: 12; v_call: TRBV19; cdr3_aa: ASSTRSAGQPQH
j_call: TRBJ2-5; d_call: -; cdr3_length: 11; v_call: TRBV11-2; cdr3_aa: ASSLVAGETQY
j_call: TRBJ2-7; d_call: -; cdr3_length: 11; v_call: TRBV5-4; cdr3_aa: ASSDRTSYEQY
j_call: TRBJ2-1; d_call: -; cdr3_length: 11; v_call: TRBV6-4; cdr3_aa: ASSQQTGTWQF
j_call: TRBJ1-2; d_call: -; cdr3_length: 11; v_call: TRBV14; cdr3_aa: ASSPDVRGGYT
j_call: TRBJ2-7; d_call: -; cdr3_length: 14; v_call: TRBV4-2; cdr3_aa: ASSQESGYNSYEQY
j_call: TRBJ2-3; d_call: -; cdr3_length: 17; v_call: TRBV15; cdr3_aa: ATSRDWGADRSSTDTQY
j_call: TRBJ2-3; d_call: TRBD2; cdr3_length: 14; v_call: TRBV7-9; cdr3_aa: ASSSLAGASTDTQY
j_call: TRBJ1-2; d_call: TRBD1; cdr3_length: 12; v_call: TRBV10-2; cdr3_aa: ASSEGTGNYGYT
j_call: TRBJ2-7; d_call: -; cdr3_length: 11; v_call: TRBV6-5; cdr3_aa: ASSSGQIYEQY
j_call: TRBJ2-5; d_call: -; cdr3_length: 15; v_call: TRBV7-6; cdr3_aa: ASSLALVSRGGETQY
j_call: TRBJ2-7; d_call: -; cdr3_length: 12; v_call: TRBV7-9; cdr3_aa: ASSTPWTVHEQY
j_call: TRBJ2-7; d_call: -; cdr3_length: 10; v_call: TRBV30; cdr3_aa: ACEQGSSEQY
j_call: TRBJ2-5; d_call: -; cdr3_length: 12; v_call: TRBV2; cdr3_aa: ASRDSRFQETQY
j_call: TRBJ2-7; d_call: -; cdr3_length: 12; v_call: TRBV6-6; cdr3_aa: ASRTLGSSYEQY
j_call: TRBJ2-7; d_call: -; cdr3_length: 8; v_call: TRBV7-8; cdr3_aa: ASSLSEQC
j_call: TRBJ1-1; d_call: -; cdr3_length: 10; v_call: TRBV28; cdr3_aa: ASRPQELEAF
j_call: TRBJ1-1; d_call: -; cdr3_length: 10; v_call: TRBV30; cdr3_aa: AWRRGNTEAF
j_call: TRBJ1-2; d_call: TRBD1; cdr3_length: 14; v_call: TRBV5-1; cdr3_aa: ASSFEVSRGPYGYT
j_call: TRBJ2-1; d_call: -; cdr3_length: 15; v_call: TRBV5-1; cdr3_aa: ASSLFEADSPYNEQF
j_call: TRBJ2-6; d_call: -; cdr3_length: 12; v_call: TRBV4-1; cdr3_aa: ATQIYSGANVLT
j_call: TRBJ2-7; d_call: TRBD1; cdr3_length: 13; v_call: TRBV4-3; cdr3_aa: ASSHERTGWYEQY
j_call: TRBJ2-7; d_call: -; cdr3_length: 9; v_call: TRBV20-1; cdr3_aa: SAAQGYEQY
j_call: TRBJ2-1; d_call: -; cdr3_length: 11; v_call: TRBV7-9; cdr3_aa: ASTRVGGDEQF
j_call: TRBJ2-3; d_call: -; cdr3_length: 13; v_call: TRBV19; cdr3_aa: ASSTTGTSTDTQY
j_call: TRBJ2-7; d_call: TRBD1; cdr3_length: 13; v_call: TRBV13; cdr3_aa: ASSDRDRGLGEQY
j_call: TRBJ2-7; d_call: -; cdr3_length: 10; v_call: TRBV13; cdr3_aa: ASSQEGYEQY
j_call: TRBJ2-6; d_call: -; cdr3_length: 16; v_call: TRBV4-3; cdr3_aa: ASSQARYRAGGANVLT
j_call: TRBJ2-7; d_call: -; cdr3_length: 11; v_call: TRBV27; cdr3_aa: ASSLRGGYEQY
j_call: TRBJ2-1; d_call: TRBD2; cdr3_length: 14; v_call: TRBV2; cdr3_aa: ASTDPLAPRSREQF
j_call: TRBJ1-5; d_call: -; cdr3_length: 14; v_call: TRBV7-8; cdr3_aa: ASSLRRDTSNQPQH
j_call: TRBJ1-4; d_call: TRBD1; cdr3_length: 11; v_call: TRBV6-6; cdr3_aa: ASSAGTAEKLF
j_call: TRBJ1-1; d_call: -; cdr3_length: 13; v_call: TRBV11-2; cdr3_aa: ASSPSGAWNTEAF
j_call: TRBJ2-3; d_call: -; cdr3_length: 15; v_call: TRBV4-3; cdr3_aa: ASSPNAQGNTADTQY
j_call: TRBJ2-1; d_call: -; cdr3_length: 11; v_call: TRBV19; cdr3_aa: ASSIVGDGEQF
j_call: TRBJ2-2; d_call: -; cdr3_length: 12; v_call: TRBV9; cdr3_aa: ASSVSGGTGELF
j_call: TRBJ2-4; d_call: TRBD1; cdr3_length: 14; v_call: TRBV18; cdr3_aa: ASSPQTGEEKNIQY
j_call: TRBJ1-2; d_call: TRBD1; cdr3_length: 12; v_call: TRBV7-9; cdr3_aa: ASSSGQVTYGYT
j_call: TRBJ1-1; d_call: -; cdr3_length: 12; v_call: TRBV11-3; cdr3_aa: ASSERRMNTEAF
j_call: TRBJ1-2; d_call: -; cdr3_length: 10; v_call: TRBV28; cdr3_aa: ASSFSNYGYT
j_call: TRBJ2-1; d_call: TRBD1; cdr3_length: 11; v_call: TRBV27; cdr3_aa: ASSVTGVNEQF
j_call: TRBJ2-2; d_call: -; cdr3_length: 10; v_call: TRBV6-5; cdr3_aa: ASRYLTGELF
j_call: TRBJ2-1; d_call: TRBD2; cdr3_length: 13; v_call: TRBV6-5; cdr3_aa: ASALSGSSYNEQF